The 24 T cell receptor beta chains listed next were all sequenced from one sample in a study of T cell changes during pregnancy in multiple sclerosis. Clones were read by immunoSEQ multiplex PCR, and TCRdb kept only the in-frame ones, dropping some. The sample comprises about 44,000 clones, roughly nine tenths of which are singletons, and 0.55% to 0.6% rests with the top ten. The material sequenced was CD4+ T cells from peripheral blood mononuclear cells, taken in the first trimester of pregnancy. These receptors came from a female donor with multiple sclerosis, enrolled in a pregnancy study.

The chain is built from TRBV4-3 and TRBJ2-1; D gene ambiguous. Trimming pared 1 base from V and 4 bases from J, leaving 8 bases between. CDR3 length equals 14 residues. Germline CDR1 reads LGHNA; CDR2 reads YSLEER. In DNA form, the CDR3 reads TGCGCCAGCAGCCAAGCGCCCGGTTACAATGAGCAGTTCTTC. It specifies CASSQAPGYNEQFF.

This chain uses TRBV7-9 with TRBJ2-4, with D hard to call. In germline, CDR1 is SEHNR, CDR2 FQNEAQ (reference sequence). This CDR3 is 16 amino acids long. V was clipped by 1 base and J by 2 bases, with 12 bases between them. The CDR3 protein is CASSLGAGVTKNIQYF. CDR3 nucleotide sequence: TGTGCCAGCAGCTTAGGGGCAGGCGTGACCAAAAACATTCAGTACTTC.

The chain has TRBV5-6 and TRBJ2-1; TRBD2 matches 13 bases. Per germline, CDR1 SGHDT and CDR2 YYEEEE. J was trimmed by 4 bases and V by 0 bases; bases with no gene match: 4. There are 17 residues in the CDR3. CDR3 sequence (DNA): TGTGCCAGCAGCTTGGAGGGACTAGCGGGAATATACAATGAGCAGTTCTTC. It yields the protein CASSLEGLAGIYNEQFF. The complete variable domain, with remaining parts taken from reference TRBV5-6 and TRBJ2-1, reads DAGVTQSPTHLIKTRGQQVTLRCSPKSGHDTVSWYQQALGQGPQFIFQYYEEEERQRGNFPDRFSGHQFPNYSSELNVNALLLGDSALYLCASSLEGLAGIYNEQFFGPGTRLTVL.

This CDR3 is CASSLLFLGTTSYEQYF. The CDR3 coding sequence is TGTGCCAGCAGTTTACTATTCTTGGGGACTACCTCCTACGAGCAGTACTTC. This rearrangement joins TRBV27 to TRBJ2-7, with 7 bases identical to TRBD2. After removal of 2 bases from V and 0 bases from J, the junction contained 10 bases not matched to a gene. The CDR3 loop spans 17 amino acids. The germline V gene encodes CDR1 MNHEY and CDR2 SMNVEV (reference sequence).

The rearrangement uses TRBV19 and TRBJ1-1, with a possible D match to TRBD1 (5 bases). The germline CDR1 and CDR2 sequences are LNHDA and SQIVND (reference sequence). With 5 bases removed from V and 4 bases from J, the gap between germline ends came to 11 bases. This CDR3 has 13 amino acids. The CDR3 nucleotides are TGTGCCAGTAGTCAGGGAGGAGGCACTGAAGCTTTCTTT. Its protein product is CASSQGGGTEAFF.

This clone was seen once. The chain has TRBV28 and TRBJ2-2; 12 bases match TRBD2. CDR3 length: 18 amino acids. Per germline, CDR1 MDHEN and CDR2 SYDVKM. The V segment lost 3 bases and the J segment 5 bases; nucleotides outside the gene matches: 10. The CDR3 reads CASSLPARLAGATGELFF. The CDR3 DNA sequence: TGTGCCAGCAGTTTGCCCGCCAGACTAGCGGGAGCTACCGGGGAGCTGTTTTTT. Full variable domain (missing parts from reference TRBV28 and TRBJ2-2): DVKVTQSSRYLVKRTGEKVFLECVQDMDHENMFWYRQDPGLGLRLIYFSYDVKMKEKGDIPEGYSVSREKKERFSLILESASTNQTSMYLCASSLPARLAGATGELFFGEGSRLTVL.

V and J are TRBV6-5 and TRBJ2-1; TRBD2 agrees at 10 bases. Looked up from germline, CDR1 is MNHEY and CDR2 is SVGAGI. The CDR3 loop spans 13 amino acids. The V gene end was trimmed by 7 bases and the J gene end by 8 bases; junction bases not matched to a gene: 5. The CDR3: CASKAGGPYEQFF. DNA for the CDR3: TGTGCCAGCAAAGCGGGAGGGCCATATGAGCAGTTCTTC.

The rearrangement links TRBV19 to TRBJ2-7; D perhaps matches TRBD2 (5 bases). V was clipped by 4 bases and J by 0 bases, with 13 bases between them. The CDR3 is made up of 15 amino acids. Germline V CDR1 and CDR2: LNHDA, SQIVND (reference sequence). CDR3 sequence reads: CASSSRAASSYEQYF. The CDR3 DNA reads TGTGCCAGTAGTAGCAGAGCGGCAAGCTCCTACGAGCAGTACTTC.

This sequence joins TRBV28 and TRBJ2-1, with TRBD2 identical over 10 bases. The germline gives CDR1 MDHEN, CDR2 SYDVKM. The CDR3 is made up of 15 amino acids. Trimming took 2 bases from V and 7 from J; bases not matched to a gene: 5. The CDR3 coding sequence is TGTGCCAGCAGTTTACCCGGGACTAGCGAAAATGAGCAGTTCTTC. It yields the protein CASSLPGTSENEQFF.

This chain connects TRBV4-2 to TRBJ1-4; maybe TRBD1 (5 bases). The CDR3 consists of 15 residues. Trimming took off 0 bases at V and 8 bases at J, with 13 bases between the two ends. Germline CDR1 and CDR2: LGHNA and YNFKEQ. Here the CDR3 reads CASSQDLGGYEKLFF. The CDR3 nucleotides read TGTGCCAGCAGCCAAGATCTTGGGGGGTACGAAAAACTGTTTTTT.

The rearrangement links TRBV30 to TRBJ1-2; TRBD1 aligns across 9 bases. The CDR3 is 15 residues long. Germline loops: CDR1 GTSNPN, CDR2 SVGIG (reference sequence). V dropped 4 bases and J dropped 4; count of bases not matched to a gene: 10. This CDR3 is CAWIRDRASVYGYTF. Here the CDR3 DNA reads TGTGCCTGGATCAGGGACAGGGCATCGGTCTATGGCTACACCTTC.

This clone occurred once. V gene TRBV18 combines with J gene TRBJ1-1, with a possible D match to TRBD1 (6 bases). V was trimmed by 4 bases and J by 2 bases, leaving 14 bases between them. Germline V gives CDR1 KGHSH, CDR2 LQKENI. There are 15 residues in the CDR3. The CDR3 region has the DNA TGTGCCAGCTCACGGGGTAGGACAGCTAACACTGAAGCTTTCTTT. The encoded protein is CASSRGRTANTEAFF.

The gene calls are TRBV28 and TRBJ1-5, with a tentative D call TRBD1 (6 bases). This CDR3 has 14 amino acids. V was trimmed by 8 bases and J by 4 bases, leaving 15 bases between them. The germline gives CDR1 MDHEN, CDR2 SYDVKM. This chain's CDR3 is CASLPTGENQPQHF. In nucleotides, the CDR3 is TGTGCCAGCCTCCCGACAGGAGAGAATCAGCCCCAGCATTTT.

The genes are TRBV5-1 and TRBJ2-2; 16 nucleotides align to TRBD2. After removal of 4 bases from V and 2 bases from J, the junction contained 5 bases not matched to a gene. This CDR3 spans 18 amino acids. Germline V gene data show CDR1 as SGHRS and CDR2 as YFSETQ. CDR3 in DNA: TGCGCCAGCAGCCGGGGACTAGCGGGAGGGACAAACACCGGGGAGCTGTTTTTT. It translates to CASSRGLAGGTNTGELFF.

This chain uses TRBV19 with TRBJ1-2, with D tentatively TRBD1 (6 bases). This CDR3 is built from 15 residues. In germline, CDR1 is LNHDA, CDR2 SQIVND (reference sequence). V lost 7 bases to trimming and J lost 3 bases, with 18 bases between them. CDR3 loop: CASTSGGAGDYGYTF. CDR3 nucleotide sequence: TGTGCCAGTACCTCTGGGGGGGCAGGCGACTATGGCTACACCTTC.

This sequence joins TRBV5-1 and TRBJ2-1; a possible D gene is TRBD1 (5 bases). Germline V CDR1 and CDR2: SGHRS, YFSETQ. Between the trimmed V and J ends, which lost 0 bases and 7 bases, there was a span of 17 bases. This CDR3 region has 16 residues. CDR3 loop: CASSLDRGTLGNEQFF. The CDR3 nucleotides read TGCGCCAGCAGCTTGGATAGGGGAACACTTGGGAATGAGCAGTTCTTC.

This rearrangement joins TRBV28 to TRBJ1-2; D may be TRBD1 (6 bases). Germline CDR1 is MDHEN and CDR2 is SYDVKM. The V and J ends lost 5 bases and 2 bases respectively, with 9 bases between them. The CDR3 is 13 residues long. CDR3 nucleotide sequence: TGTGCCAGCAGTCAGCAGGGGAACTATGGCTACACCTTC. Protein: CASSQQGNYGYTF.

This clone was counted a single time. The chain links TRBV23-1 to TRBJ1-2; TRBD1 might be the D (6 bases). TRBV23-1 is reported as an ORF; its role is uncertain. This CDR3 spans 13 amino acids. V was pared by 4 bases and J by 7 bases, with 13 bases between. The DNA of the CDR3 is TGCGCCAGCAGTCCTATAGGGGGGGTTGGCTACACCTTC. It translates to CASSPIGGVGYTF.

The chain combines TRBV5-4 with TRBJ2-7; TRBD2 matches at 14 bases. J gave up 7 bases and V 4 bases, and 10 bases lay outside the gene matches. The CDR3 consists of 16 residues. The V gene's germline CDR1 is SGHNT and CDR2 YYREEE (reference sequence). The CDR3 region has the DNA TGTGCCAGCAGCGGAACGACTAGCGGGAGGGTGGGGGAGCAGTACTTC. Translated, it gives CASSGTTSGRVGEQYF.

The genes are TRBV20-1 and TRBJ1-1; D is undetermined. V dropped 4 bases and J dropped 1 base, with 4 bases sitting between them. The length of the CDR3 is 11 residues. CDR1 is DFQATT and CDR2 is SNEGSKA in the germline V gene (reference sequence). The CDR3 DNA reads as TGCAGTGCTACAGGGAACACTGAAGCTTTCTTT. Its translation is CSATGNTEAFF.

This chain links TRBV5-1 with TRBJ2-7; TRBD2 aligns across 11 bases. This CDR3 spans 16 amino acids. Germline CDR1 is SGHRS and CDR2 is YFSETQ. Germline trimming cut 6 bases from V and 5 bases from J; bases unmatched to any gene: 13. The CDR3: CASNLGIAGGLHEQYF. DNA of the CDR3: TGCGCCAGCAACTTAGGGATAGCGGGAGGGCTTCACGAGCAGTACTTC.

V usage is TRBV11-2 and J usage is TRBJ2-7; 7 nucleotides match TRBD2. The germline V gene encodes CDR1 SGHAT and CDR2 FQNNGV. V gave up 1 base and J gave up 6 bases; unmatched junction bases: 12. This CDR3 comprises 16 residues. The CDR3 DNA reads as TGTGCCAGCAGCTTAGTTCGAGGGCCAGGGAGGGGCGAGCAGTACTTC. Translated, it gives CASSLVRGPGRGEQYF.

V gene TRBV2 combines with J gene TRBJ2-3; no reliable D call. V lost 4 bases and J 8 bases, leaving 16 bases between the germline ends. CDR1 is SNHLY and CDR2 is FYNNEI in the germline V gene. The CDR3 covers 14 residues. The CDR3 loop reads CASSVRQNVGTQYF. CDR3 in DNA: TGTGCCAGCAGTGTCAGGCAGAACGTGGGTACGCAGTATTTT.

This clone occurred once. V usage is TRBV2 and J usage is TRBJ2-7; TRBD2 agrees at 10 bases. Germline lookup yields CDR1 SNHLY and CDR2 FYNNEI. V shed 6 bases, J shed 4 bases, and the junction held 6 bases outside the gene matches. This CDR3 region has 14 residues. DNA of the CDR3: TGTGCCAGCAGCCCTCTAGCGGGAGCTTACGAGCAGTACTTC. Protein product: CASSPLAGAYEQYF. Supplemented by reference TRBV2 and TRBJ2-7, the full variable domain reads EPEVTQTPSHQVTQMGQEVILRCVPISNHLYFYWYRQILGQKVEFLVSFYNNEISEKSEIFDDQFSVERPDGSNFTLKIRSTKLEDSAMYFCASSPLAGAYEQYFGPGTRLTVT.